These 5 T cell receptor beta chains came from one sample sequenced in a study of Tregs in tolerant kidney transplant recipients. Sequencing was performed with immunoSEQ multiplex PCR; in TCRdb, only in-frame clones are kept and a portion is missing. Found here are about 88,000 clones, more than 80% of them singletons; the top ten hold 4.7%. The sequenced sample was CD8+ T cells from blood. These receptors were obtained from a human donor in good health.

The chain links TRBV9 to TRBJ2-7, with TRBD1 identical over 7 bases. V lost 0 bases to trimming and J lost 6 bases; unmatched junction nucleotides: 9. CDR1 is SGDLS, CDR2 YYNGEE, per germline. The CDR3 loop spans 15 amino acids. CDR3 region: CASSVAGQAHGEQYF. CDR3 in DNA: TGTGCCAGCAGCGTAGCTGGACAGGCCCACGGCGAGCAGTACTTC.

The genes are TRBV27 and TRBJ2-1, with 7 bases aligning to TRBD2. With 3 bases clipped from V and 9 bases from J, the junction kept 14 bases outside the gene matches. The CDR3 consists of 16 residues. Per germline, CDR1 MNHEY and CDR2 SMNVEV (reference sequence). CDR3 coding DNA: TGTGCCAGCAGTTTTTTGGGTACTAGCGCCTTAGGTGAGCAGTTCTTC. This encodes CASSFLGTSALGEQFF.

V and J are TRBV4-2 and TRBJ2-1, with D possibly matching TRBD1 (5 bases). In germline, CDR1 is LGHNA, CDR2 YNFKEQ. Deletions cut 1 base from V and 4 bases from J, with 5 bases between. The CDR3 consists of 13 residues. Here the CDR3 DNA reads TGTGCCAGCAGCCAAGGACAGTACAATGAGCAGTTCTTC. This codes for CASSQGQYNEQFF.

This clone was seen once. This chain uses TRBV19 with TRBJ2-3; D perhaps matches TRBD2 (5 bases). In germline, CDR1 is LNHDA, CDR2 SQIVND (reference sequence). V gave up 8 bases and J gave up 2 bases, with 14 bases separating them. This CDR3 region has 14 residues. This CDR3 is CASAPGKDTDTQYF. The CDR3 coding sequence is TGTGCCAGTGCTCCCGGGAAAGACACAGATACGCAGTATTTT.

This clone appeared once. The chain joins TRBV6-1 to TRBJ2-7; D remains ambiguous. From germline, CDR1 is MNHNS and CDR2 SASEGT. V lost 2 bases and J 0 bases, leaving 8 bases between the germline ends. CDR3 size: 14 residues. For the CDR3, the DNA is TGTGCCAGCAGTGAACTGGGTCCCTCCTACGAGCAGTACTTC. Its protein is CASSELGPSYEQYF.